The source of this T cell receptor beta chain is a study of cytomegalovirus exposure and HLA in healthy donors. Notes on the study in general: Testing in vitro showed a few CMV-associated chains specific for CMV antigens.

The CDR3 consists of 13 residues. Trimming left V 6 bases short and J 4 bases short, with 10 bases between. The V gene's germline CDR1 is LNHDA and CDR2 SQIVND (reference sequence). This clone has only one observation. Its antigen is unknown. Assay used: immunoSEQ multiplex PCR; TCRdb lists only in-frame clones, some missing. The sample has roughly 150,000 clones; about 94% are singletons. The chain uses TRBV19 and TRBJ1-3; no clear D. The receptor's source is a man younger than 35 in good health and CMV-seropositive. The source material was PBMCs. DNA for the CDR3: TGTGCCAGTAGCGCAATACAGGGAAACACCATATATTTT. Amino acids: CASSAIQGNTIYF.